This TCR beta chain was sequenced during a study of identical twins. Study observations and caveats: Conclusions were drawn cross-sectionally by statistical analysis, without following the same donors.

At least ten counts were recorded for this clonotype. Its target is not known. The CDR3 runs 10 residues. Looked up from germline, CDR1 is LGHNA and CDR2 is YSLEER. The V gene lost 7 bases and the J gene lost 12 bases, with 13 bases spanning the gap. TCRdb recomputed calls from the 5' RACE reads with MiXCR, one row per CDR3 protein. The data show a few hundred thousand distinct CDR3 sequences, roughly 13% seen once. Separately, the same data were catalogued under a study of yellow fever vaccine responses in identical twins.

The clonotype comes from a woman aged 18 to 35 in good health. V usage is TRBV4-3 and J usage is TRBJ2-7, with unresolved D. Sequencing input: memory (CD45RO+) T cells sorted from blood. CDR3 DNA sequence: TGCGCCAGCACTCCGAGTGAGTCGTACTTC. Amino acid sequence: CASTPSESYF.